The present T cell receptor (beta chain) was sequenced within a study of glioma-infiltrating T cells. This clonotype was seen more than once but under ten times. This may come from a read error, since a much larger clone is one base off. Trimming took 6 bases from V and 7 from J; bases not matched to a gene: 12. The germline CDR1 and CDR2 sequences are MDHEN and SYDVKM. The CDR3 is 15 amino acids. Amplification of TCR alpha and beta CDR3 regions from RNA used iRepertoire nested multiplex PCR. One-step reverse transcription and amplification started from about 100-400 ng of tissue mRNA or PBMC total RNA. One entry per CDR3 protein results from TCRdb running MiXCR on the multiplex PCR reads. The top ten hold 20% to 25% of the sample, which has about 190,000 distinct CDR3 sequences, roughly 32% seen once.

The clonotype originates from a human donor with low-grade glioma or glioblastoma, undergoing nonglioma brain surgery, or in good health (not recorded which). V and J are TRBV28 and TRBJ2-4, with 7 bases matching TRBD2. Sequencing used glioma tissue, nonneoplastic brain tissue, or PBMCs (not recorded which). The CDR3 sequence: CASRALGRGTNIQYF. The CDR3 bases are TGTGCCAGCAGGGCGTTGGGGCGGGGGACCAACATTCAGTACTTC. The complete variable domain, with remaining parts taken from reference TRBV28 and TRBJ2-4, reads DVKVTQSSRYLVKRTGEKVFLECVQDMDHENMFWYRQDPGLGLRLIYFSYDVKMKEKGDIPEGYSVSREKKERFSLILESASTNQTSMYLCASRALGRGTNIQYFGAGTRLSVL.